These T cell receptor beta chains were read from a single sample in a study of T cell responses to AZD1222 COVID-19 vaccine. Repertoires were generated with immunoSEQ multiplex PCR, while TCRdb's copy carries only in-frame clones and drops some. Here the sample spans 110,000 to 150,000 clones, about 92% being singletons. The sample in question was peripheral blood, obtained on day 0 of MenACWY control vaccination. Source of these receptors: an adult in good health. Both conserved end residues are part of each CDR3. Fields, in order: CDR3 protein, V gene.

CDR3 protein: CASSLDRAYNSPLHF
V gene: TRBV5-1

CDR3 protein: CAISHRLALPTDTQYF
V gene: TRBV10-3

CDR3 protein: CASSTPMTGNYGYTF
V gene: TRBV7-9

CDR3 protein: CASSEEQAYQPQHF
V gene: TRBV4-2

CDR3 protein: CASSVSLQQPQHF
V gene: TRBV9

CDR3 protein: CASSATRQGLGNTIYF
V gene: TRBV2

CDR3 protein: CASTWTGTGELFF
V gene: TRBV6-5

CDR3 protein: CASGREQLLDYGYTF
V gene: TRBV2

CDR3 protein: CSVSDFGYGYTF
V gene: TRBV20-1

CDR3 protein: CASSQRPAYGYTF
V gene: TRBV6-2/TRBV6-3

CDR3 protein: CASSQGASTEAFF
V gene: TRBV7-3

CDR3 protein: CASSWEVGGYTF
V gene: TRBV12-3/TRBV12-4

CDR3 protein: CASSPPMGGYTF
V gene: TRBV18

CDR3 protein: CATSDFRGSDPPGQFF
V gene: TRBV24-1

CDR3 protein: CASTGRETQYF
V gene: TRBV2

CDR3 protein: CASRDEGTSGTEAFF
V gene: TRBV2

CDR3 protein: CASSLPGAGGYTF
V gene: TRBV12-3/TRBV12-4

CDR3 protein: CASSMGPPVPANYGYTF
V gene: TRBV19

CDR3 protein: CASSSRDSPSYEQYF
V gene: TRBV5-1

CDR3 protein: CASSYSHYGYTF
V gene: TRBV6-6

CDR3 protein: CASSLVLNSYNEQFF
V gene: TRBV7-2

CDR3 protein: CASSLYAALPNQPQHF
V gene: TRBV28

CDR3 protein: CASSPTGTGGRSNQPQHF
V gene: TRBV19

CDR3 protein: CASSIGANEYHGYTF
V gene: TRBV11-2

CDR3 protein: CASSPQGAGTNEKLFF
V gene: TRBV6-2/TRBV6-3

CDR3 protein: CAIPGEGYYGYTF
V gene: TRBV2

CDR3 protein: CASSSLRDSYNSPLHF
V gene: TRBV5-5

CDR3 protein: CASSLFSNYGYTF
V gene: TRBV11-2

CDR3 protein: CASGGTGGWSPLHF
V gene: TRBV27

CDR3 protein: CASRGQGGNTEAFF
V gene: TRBV5-1

CDR3 protein: CASGLGRRPSTDTQYF
V gene: TRBV27

CDR3 protein: CASSSSGGVVEQYF
V gene: TRBV6-5

CDR3 protein: CASSPIDRGLYTGELFF
V gene: TRBV7-3

CDR3 protein: CASIDGDNIPQPQHF
V gene: TRBV19

CDR3 protein: CASSRKRDRGTYEQYF
V gene: TRBV27

CDR3 protein: CASSVDRAPDTQYF
V gene: TRBV5-1

CDR3 protein: CASSPGLAGVYEQYF
V gene: TRBV7-9

CDR3 protein: CASSPPVTSSYNEQFF
V gene: TRBV5-1

CDR3 protein: CASSSHYAETQYF
V gene: TRBV7-9

CDR3 protein: CASNPGYSGNTIYF
V gene: TRBV6-5

CDR3 protein: CASSFRNSAEQYF
V gene: TRBV6-2/TRBV6-3

CDR3 protein: CASSLGQFTEAFF
V gene: TRBV12-3/TRBV12-4

CDR3 protein: CASSQDSVQTQYF
V gene: TRBV3-1/TRBV3-2

CDR3 protein: CASSPEQETQYF
V gene: TRBV3-1/TRBV3-2